The T cell receptor beta chain described here comes from a study of cytomegalovirus exposure and HLA in healthy donors. Whole-study results and caveats: In the 120 or so validation repertoires, 85% to 95% of cluster scores exceeded 0, per a later analysis. There were some public TCRs occurring in many donors, but most TCR sequences were rare.

This table comes from immunoSEQ multiplex PCR, and its TCRdb copy is limited to in-frame clones, with some not included. The table has roughly 120,000 clones, 86% seen once. The donors were members of the roughly 130-subject validation cohort (separate from the approximately 670-subject first cohort). V lost 6 bases to trimming and J lost 4 bases, with 9 bases between them. Looked up from germline, CDR1 is MNHEY and CDR2 is SVGAGI. The CDR3 contains 12 residues. Note on this clone: The target antigen is unknown.

The rearrangement links TRBV6-5 to TRBJ1-2, with a possible D match to TRBD1 (5 bases). The receptor's source is a man aged 18 to 29 in good health and CMV-seronegative. Sequencing was done on a sample of PBMCs. The CDR3 DNA follows: TGTGCCAGCAGACAAACAGGCTATGGCTACACCTTC. As protein: CASRQTGYGYTF.